The TCR beta chain described here comes from a study of CD8 T cells in ankylosing spondylitis (dated by TCRdb to 2017 to 2019). Study-level background: The study set out to find disease-linked TCR variants by profiling T cell receptor beta repertoires in ankylosing spondylitis patients and healthy donors. The whole study cohort included roughly 110 healthy donors and some 27 ankylosing spondylitis patients. Peripheral blood was sampled, and synovial fluid was also collected from ankylosing spondylitis patients. Results and caveats for the whole study, not just this receptor: In peripheral blood, the disease-linked clones were found at relatively low frequencies and had a CD8+ phenotype. Some of the motif variants had been reported before in the synovial fluid and blood of reactive arthritis patients, a finding that suggests common disease-initiation mechanisms. The disease-linked clones were reported to be significantly enriched in matched synovial fluid samples from ankylosing spondylitis patients. Blood from ankylosing spondylitis patients appeared to be characterized by a TCR beta motif made up of fewer than ten highly homologous amino acid variants.

V gives up 0 bases and J gives up 3 bases, and the segment between their germline ends measures 7 bases. The germline V gene encodes CDR1 SGDLS and CDR2 YYNGEE. Taken from cysteine to phenylalanine, the CDR3 has 13 residues. Just CDR3 DNA is preserved here, 39 bases in frame from base 1. Remarks on this clonotype: No antigen is known for it. The record has no base qualities; no much larger clone is one base away.

Sequencing used an Illumina HiSeq 2500. TCR beta libraries were prepared by quantitative 5'-RACE with molecular barcodes. For the original study's pipeline: To identify disease-linked TCR variants, a new computational method was used, one built on a probabilistic model of VDJ rearrangement. In TCRdb, the public reads were trimmed at Q25 with fastp and aligned with MiXCR, with productive beta chains retained. Merged by CDR3 protein, the rows form single entries marked with the most common genes and DNA. The V and J calls shown here were made by TCRdb, not taken from the authors' results. Within this sample are about 840,000 distinct CDR3 sequences, with approximately 12% of them counted one time only. Approximately 0.5% of the sample is in the top ten clones.

The source is a male donor with ankylosing spondylitis. The chain couples TRBV9 to TRBJ2-7; TRBD2 is perhaps the D gene, given 5 matching bases. The specimen was blood, either unsorted or a sorted T cell fraction (not recorded which). The DNA sequence is given as TGTGCCAGCAGCGTAGGTGAGGGCTACGAGCAGTACTTC. This codes for CASSVGEGYEQYF.